Below, 25 T cell receptor beta chains from the same sample are listed, as sequenced in a study of blood T cells in healthy people across ages. Then a second PCR, running roughly 7 to 11 cycles, was carried out with a sample-barcoded 5' primer and a J-beta primer mix. MiXCR, applied by TCRdb to the 5' RACE reads, yields one record per CDR3 protein. The sample records roughly 500,000 distinct CDR3 sequences, about 25% being singletons. Sequencing was performed on blood. All receptors come from a woman aged 65 to 85 in good health.

This clonotype has a handful of counts. This chain uses TRBV4-3 with TRBJ2-5, with 9 bases lining up with TRBD2. CDR3 size: 15 residues. V dropped 4 bases and J dropped 2; count of bases not matched to a gene: 5. Germline V lookup: CDR1 LGHNA, CDR2 YSLEER. CDR3 region: CASSLRTSDQETQYF. CDR3 DNA: TGCGCCAGCAGCCTGCGGACTAGCGATCAAGAGACCCAGTACTTC.

The J gene is TRBJ2-3, the V gene TRBV20-1; D might be TRBD2 (6 bases). This CDR3 has 15 residues. From germline, CDR1 is DFQATT and CDR2 SNEGSKA (reference sequence). Trimming cost V 3 bases and J 3 bases, with 16 bases left between them. The CDR3 loop reads CSASVPSARTDTQYF. CDR3 DNA: TGCAGTGCTAGTGTACCTAGCGCGCGGACAGATACGCAGTATTTT.

This sequence joins TRBV29-1 and TRBJ2-5, with 11 bases aligning to TRBD2. The CDR3 totals 14 residues. V was pared by 8 bases and J by 9 bases, with 14 bases of the junction left unmatched. Per the germline V gene, CDR1 is SQVTM and CDR2 is ANQGSEA. CDR3: CSTRRTSGPPAQYF. CDR3 nucleotides: TGCAGCACAAGAAGGACTAGCGGGCCTCCGGCCCAGTACTTC. Filled out from reference TRBV29-1 and TRBJ2-5, the complete variable domain reads SAVISQKPSRDICQRGTSLTIQCQVDSQVTMMFWYRQQPGQSLTLIATANQGSEATYESGFVIDKFPISRPNLTFSTLTVSNMSPEDSSIYLCSTRRTSGPPAQYFGPGTRLLVL.

This clonotype has only a few counts. The V gene is TRBV7-2, the J gene TRBJ2-5, with TRBD1 matching 8 bases. V lost 6 bases to trimming and J lost 1 base; unmatched junction nucleotides: 7. CDR3 size: 15 residues. CDR1 is SGHTA and CDR2 is FQGNSA in the germline V gene. In nucleotides, the CDR3 is TGTGCCAGCAGACCTGGACAGGGAATCCAAGAGACCCAGTACTTC. This encodes CASRPGQGIQETQYF.

This chain links TRBV20-1 with TRBJ1-2, with a possible D match to TRBD1 (5 bases). The CDR3 has 15 residues. Germline V lookup: CDR1 DFQATT, CDR2 SNEGSKA (reference sequence). The ends were cut back, 3 bases at V and 7 bases at J, with 21 bases in the middle. In nucleotides, the CDR3 is TGCAGTGCTAGCTACTTAGGGGCGGAATATGGTGGCTACACCTTC. Its translation: CSASYLGAEYGGYTF.

This clonotype turned up a few times. The CDR3 spells CASNKATSTDTQYF. The CDR3 region has the DNA TGCGCCAGCAATAAGGCGACTAGCACAGATACGCAGTATTTT. The gene calls are TRBV5-1 and TRBJ2-3, with D uncertain. Trimming took off 6 bases at V and 0 bases at J, with 11 bases between the two ends. CDR1 is SGHRS and CDR2 is YFSETQ in the germline V gene. The CDR3 contains 14 residues.

V gene TRBV19 combines with J gene TRBJ2-6, with D perhaps matching TRBD2 (6 bases). The CDR3 is 18 amino acids. Trimming took off 0 bases at V and 0 bases at J, with 12 bases between the two ends. Germline-derived CDR1 and CDR2 are LNHDA and SQIVND (reference sequence). The CDR3 DNA reads as TGTGCCAGTAGTATAGACGCGGGAACGGGCTCTGGGGCCAACGTCCTGACTTTC. It yields the protein CASSIDAGTGSGANVLTF.

The chain links TRBV5-5 to TRBJ2-1; 8 nucleotides agree with TRBD1. CDR1 and CDR2 (germline): SGHKS, YYEKEE (reference sequence). V lost 6 bases and J lost 8; bases outside the gene matches: 13. The length of the CDR3 is 15 residues. The CDR3 loop is CASNLTGQGSDEQFF. Here the CDR3 DNA reads TGTGCCAGCAACTTAACCGGACAGGGCTCCGATGAGCAGTTCTTC.

This sequence joins TRBV15 and TRBJ2-3; D gene unclear. The germline gives CDR1 LNHNV, CDR2 YYDKDF (reference sequence). V shed 6 bases and J shed 9 bases, with 16 bases lying between them. This CDR3 comprises 13 residues. The CDR3 nucleotides read TGTGCCACCAGTGGAGAGGTCCGGCGGACGCAGTATTTT. It yields the protein CATSGEVRRTQYF.

This clonotype was observed a few times. The chain uses TRBV24-1 and TRBJ2-3, with 12 bases that match TRBD2. CDR3 length: 19 residues. Germline values: CDR1 KGHDR, CDR2 SFDVKD. Trimming took 5 bases from V and 3 from J; bases not matched to a gene: 14. CDR3 sequence reads: CATSASGLAGQEITDTQYF. The CDR3 DNA sequence: TGTGCCACCAGTGCGTCGGGACTAGCGGGTCAGGAGATAACAGATACGCAGTATTTT.

This clonotype occurred once. This sequence joins TRBV18 and TRBJ2-2; 10 nucleotides match TRBD2. Germline CDR1 and CDR2: KGHSH and LQKENI. The V and J ends lost 3 bases and 3 bases, in that order; junction bases with no gene match: 4. This CDR3 spans 16 amino acids. The CDR3 reads CASSPQRGGDTGELFF. CDR3 coding DNA: TGTGCCAGCTCACCTCAGCGGGGGGGCGACACCGGGGAGCTGTTTTTT.

This clonotype has more than one count but fewer than ten. The rearrangement uses TRBV7-8 and TRBJ1-1, with unresolved D. The CDR3 consists of 15 residues. The V and J ends lost 10 bases and 0 bases respectively, with 18 bases between them. Germline V gene data show CDR1 as SGHVS and CDR2 as FQNEAQ. The DNA for the CDR3 is TGTGCCATAAAAGCCCTCGCTTCAATGAACACTGAAGCTTTCTTT. Residues: CAIKALASMNTEAFF.

This clonotype occurred many times. The chain joins TRBV19 to TRBJ2-7; D not certain. This CDR3 region has 13 residues. The germline gives CDR1 LNHDA, CDR2 SQIVND (reference sequence). The V end was cut by 4 bases, the J end by 5 bases, with 12 bases between. CDR3 DNA: TGTGCCAGTAGTAGCCCACAGACCCACGAGCAGTACTTC. This translates into CASSSPQTHEQYF.

This clonotype was found a few times. The V and J genes are TRBV29-1 and TRBJ2-5; perhaps TRBD2 as D (5 bases). Per germline, CDR1 SQVTM and CDR2 ANQGSEA. Trimming left V 7 bases short and J 0 bases short, with 9 bases between. The CDR3 runs 12 residues. The CDR3: CSGTEYQETQYF. DNA of the CDR3: TGCAGCGGGACTGAATACCAAGAGACCCAGTACTTC.

In this sample, this clonotype turned up many times. The chain employs TRBV6-6 and TRBJ2-7, with TRBD1 identical over 7 bases. CDR1 is MNHNY, CDR2 SVGAGI, per germline (reference sequence). V lost 4 bases and J lost 5; bases outside the gene matches: 11. The CDR3 is 15 residues long. The CDR3 coding sequence is TGTGCCAGCAGTTTCCTACAGGGGTCTCTGGACGAGCAGTACTTC. Translating it yields CASSFLQGSLDEQYF.

This clonotype came up a few times. The chain combines TRBV3-1 with TRBJ2-5, with D tentatively TRBD1 (6 bases). The J call is in doubt because the DNA end fits TRBJ2-7 better. Germline loops: CDR1 LGHDT, CDR2 YNNKEL (reference sequence). The CDR3 contains 17 residues. CDR3 loop: CASSLRRGTGILYEQYF. The CDR3 nucleotides are TGTGCCAGCAGCCTCCGCAGGGGAACAGGGATACTCTACGAGCAGTACTTC.

The sample holds one count of this clonotype. The chain has TRBV5-1 and TRBJ1-4; D is uncertain. In germline, CDR1 is SGHRS, CDR2 YFSETQ. The CDR3 totals 12 residues. Trimming cost V 0 bases and J 10 bases, with 7 bases left between them. The CDR3 coding sequence is TGCGCCAGCAGCTTGGGGGAAGGAAAACTGTTTTTT. Residues: CASSLGEGKLFF.

This clonotype was picked up a small number of times. This chain links TRBV7-8 with TRBJ2-5; possible D gene TRBD1, 5 bases. This CDR3 contains 13 residues. With 2 bases removed from V and 4 bases from J, the gap between germline ends came to 8 bases. The germline CDR1 and CDR2 sequences are SGHVS and FQNEAQ. The DNA for the CDR3 is TGTGCCAGCAGCTTAACGCAGGGAGAGACCCAGTACTTC. Amino acids: CASSLTQGETQYF.

The V gene is TRBV7-9, the J gene TRBJ2-1; 7 bases align to TRBD2. Trimming cost V 1 base and J 7 bases; bases outside gene matches: 7. Germline lookup yields CDR1 SEHNR and CDR2 FQNEAQ (reference sequence). CDR3 length: 15 amino acids. In DNA form, the CDR3 reads TGTGCCAGCAGCTTAGGGCGGGGACTATTGAATGAGCAGTTCTTC. It encodes CASSLGRGLLNEQFF.

This rearrangement joins TRBV12-3 or TRBV12-4 to TRBJ2-3; D is perhaps TRBD2 (5 bases). V lost 5 bases, J lost 1 base, and 13 bases lay in between. CDR3 length: 15 residues. CDR3: CASSPQRVRTDTQYF. CDR3 bases: TGTGCCAGCAGTCCGCAGAGGGTACGCACAGATACGCAGTATTTT.

The gene calls are TRBV20-1 and TRBJ1-1; 9 nucleotides agree with TRBD1. From germline, CDR1 is DFQATT and CDR2 SNEGSKA (reference sequence). The CDR3 covers 13 residues. With V trimmed by 0 bases and J by 11 bases, 7 bases remained unmatched. The chain's CDR3 is CSARDPTGGLAFF. CDR3 nucleotides: TGCAGTGCTAGAGATCCTACAGGGGGCCTGGCTTTCTTT.

This chain links TRBV19 with TRBJ2-5, with TRBD2 matching 12 bases. The DNA end is a closer match to TRBJ2-1, so the J assignment may be wrong. This CDR3 is 16 amino acids long. Germline values: CDR1 LNHDA, CDR2 SQIVND (reference sequence). Here the CDR3 reads CASSISSGGGFDEQFF. The CDR3 coding sequence is TGTGCCAGTAGTATCTCTAGCGGGGGGGGTTTCGATGAGCAGTTCTTC.

The chain carries TRBV6-5 and TRBJ1-1; 7 bases agree with TRBD1. The CDR3 length is 15 residues. Trimming cost V 5 bases and J 1 base; bases outside gene matches: 7. Per the germline V gene, CDR1 is MNHEY and CDR2 is SVGAGI. DNA of the CDR3: TGTGCCAGCAGTCCGCTGGACAGGCAGAACACTGAAGCTTTCTTT. Its translation: CASSPLDRQNTEAFF.

The chain employs TRBV3-1 and TRBJ2-4, with D hard to call. V lost 6 bases and J 12 bases, leaving 24 bases between the germline ends. CDR3 length: 15 residues. Germline V lookup: CDR1 LGHDT, CDR2 YNNKEL (reference sequence). Here the CDR3 DNA reads TGTGCCAGCAGTCCAGCTCCGGCAGGAAACAGACCTCAGTACTTC. Protein product: CASSPAPAGNRPQYF.

This clonotype was counted only a few times. This sequence joins TRBV5-1 and TRBJ2-2, with D uncertain. This CDR3 contains 15 residues. The germline gives CDR1 SGHRS, CDR2 YFSETQ. The V end was cut by 0 bases, the J end by 3 bases, with 9 bases between. DNA for the CDR3: TGCGCCAGCAGCTTGGCCGGGTTCGACACCGGGGAGCTGTTTTTT. Its protein product is CASSLAGFDTGELFF. Full variable domain (missing parts from reference TRBV5-1 and TRBJ2-2): KAGVTQTPRYLIKTRGQQVTLSCSPISGHRSVSWYQQTPGQGLQFLFEYFSETQRNKGNFPGRFSGRQFSNSRSEMNVSTLELGDSALYLCASSLAGFDTGELFFGEGSRLTVL.